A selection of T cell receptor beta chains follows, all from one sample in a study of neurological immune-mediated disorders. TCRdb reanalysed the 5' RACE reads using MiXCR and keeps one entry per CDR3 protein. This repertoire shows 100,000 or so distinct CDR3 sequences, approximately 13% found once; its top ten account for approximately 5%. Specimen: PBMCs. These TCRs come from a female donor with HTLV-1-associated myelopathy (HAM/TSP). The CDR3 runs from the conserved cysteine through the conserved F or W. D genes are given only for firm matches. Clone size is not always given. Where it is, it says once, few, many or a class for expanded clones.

TGTGCCATTGGGACTAGTTTCTACGAGCAGTACTTC | CAIGTSFYEQYF | many | TRBD2 | TRBJ2-7 | TRBV10-3
TGCGCCAGCAGCTTGGTTCGGGGGGCCAATGAGCAGTTCTTC | CASSLVRGANEQFF | many | NA | TRBJ2-1 | TRBV5-1
TGTGCCAGCAGCCAAGACGGCAGGGGCAGCACAGATACGCAGTATTTT | CASSQDGRGSTDTQYF | many | NA | TRBJ2-3 | TRBV12-3/TRBV12-4
TGTGCCAGCAGGGACTTAGCTAATGAAAAACTGTTTTTT | CASRDLANEKLFF | few | NA | TRBJ1-4 | TRBV12-3/TRBV12-4
TGTGCCAGCAGCTTTCAGGGTGGCTATGGCTACACCTTC | CASSFQGGYGYTF | NA | NA | TRBJ1-2 | TRBV11-2
TGTGCCAGCAGCCACGGGACAGGGGTGGAGCAGTACTTC | CASSHGTGVEQYF | NA | TRBD1 | TRBJ2-7 | TRBV7-2
TGTGCCAGCAGTGTCCGTGCCGGGGGGGCGTCGGATGAGCAGTTCTTC | CASSVRAGGASDEQFF | many | TRBD2 | TRBJ2-1 | TRBV12-3/TRBV12-4
TGTGCCAGCAGCATAGGGGGGGAGCTGTTTTTT | CASSIGGELFF | many | NA | TRBJ2-2 | TRBV11-2
TGTGCCAGCAGCCCCACAAGTACTGGGGCCAACGTCCTGACTTTC | CASSPTSTGANVLTF | NA | NA | TRBJ2-6 | TRBV7-9
TGTGCCAGCAGTTTTGTAGGGACCTATGGCTACACCTTC | CASSFVGTYGYTF | NA | NA | TRBJ1-2 | TRBV12-3/TRBV12-4
TGCAGTGCTAGTCCATCAGGGACTCGGGAGCAGTACTTC | CSASPSGTREQYF | many | NA | TRBJ2-7 | TRBV20-1
TGTGCCAGCAGCCGCCGGGGGGCCCCCGTCACATATACGCAGTATTTT | CASSRRGAPVTYTQYF | NA | NA | TRBJ2-3 | TRBV7-2
TGCAGTGCTAGAGAGGCTAGCGGGGGACCACTCACAGATACGCAGTATTTT | CSAREASGGPLTDTQYF | many | TRBD2 | TRBJ2-3 | TRBV20-1
TGCGCCAGCAGCCAAGACAGCACGTACTCCTACGAGCAGTACTTC | CASSQDSTYSYEQYF | many | NA | TRBJ2-7 | TRBV4-1
TGCAGTGCATCCTCAGGAGCGGGGGACTACAATGAGCAGTTCTTC | CSASSGAGDYNEQFF | many | TRBD2 | TRBJ2-1 | TRBV20-1
TGTGCCAGCAGCCGGGGTGTTGGCAGGGCCGGCGAGCAGTACTTC | CASSRGVGRAGEQYF | many | NA | TRBJ2-7 | TRBV5-6
TGCGCCAGCAGGGCTAGCGGCACCGGGACCCAGTACTTC | CASRASGTGTQYF | NA | TRBD2 | TRBJ2-5 | TRBV5-1
TGTGCCAGTTCGTATACAGATACTAACTATGGCTACACCTTC | CASSYTDTNYGYTF | many | NA | TRBJ1-2 | TRBV25-1
TGCGCCAGCAGCCTCCGTAGGGGGTCCGGGGGGCTCTCCTACAATGAGCAGTTCTTC | CASSLRRGSGGLSYNEQFF | many | NA | TRBJ2-1 | TRBV5-1
TGTGCCAGCAGCTCTCAGGGTGGTGGAGATACGCAGTATTTT | CASSSQGGGDTQYF | many | NA | TRBJ2-3 | TRBV7-9
TGTGCCAGCAGTTACTTTGGGACAGGGACTCGGCCCCAGCATTTT | CASSYFGTGTRPQHF | many | TRBD1 | TRBJ1-5 | TRBV6-5